This is a list of T cell receptor beta chains from one sample in a study of cytomegalovirus exposure and HLA in healthy donors. The protocol was immunoSEQ multiplex PCR, while the TCRdb copy is restricted to in-frame clones and leaves out a portion. The sample records 100,000 to 150,000 clones, about 71% being singletons. Sample: PBMCs. All receptors come from a woman in her sixties or seventies in good health and CMV-seropositive. CDR3s leave out the opening cysteine and the closing phenylalanine or tryptophan.

CDR3 protein	V gene	J gene
ASSEAGGQRFYGYT	TRBV6-1	TRBJ1-2
ASSLGRVGPTSTDTQY	TRBV5-6	TRBJ2-3
ASSSGQGRETQY	TRBV6-5	TRBJ2-5
ASSQGPANQPQH	TRBV6-6	TRBJ1-5
ASGTGAPGNTIY	TRBV19	TRBJ1-3
ASRGLTPMNTEAF	TRBV27	TRBJ1-1
ASSPQGAPTEAF	TRBV5-6	TRBJ1-1
ATQYRDRAGYT	TRBV6-5	TRBJ1-2
ASSPGTGTVNTGELF	TRBV5-1	TRBJ2-2
ATSRDSPRWPATYEQY	TRBV15	TRBJ2-7
ASRLTGLGDTEAF	TRBV27	TRBJ1-1
ATPTESSYNEQF	TRBV7-9	TRBJ2-1
ASSQEEDSNEQF	TRBV4-1	TRBJ2-1
ASSSQAGVETQY	TRBV19	TRBJ2-5
ASRGPLERGYT	TRBV19	TRBJ1-2
ASSFLADPYNEQF	TRBV11-2	TRBJ2-1
ASSVAGVSYNEQF	TRBV9	TRBJ2-1
ASSRTGRGLMDYGYT	TRBV19	TRBJ1-2
ASQANSGNTIY	TRBV4-2	TRBJ1-3
ASSLGDRADGYT	TRBV5-1	TRBJ1-2
ASSLGRTGTDGYT	TRBV5-1	TRBJ1-2
ASSTRQGRGAF	TRBV5-4	TRBJ1-1
AISESGTENTEAF	TRBV10-3	TRBJ1-1
ASRPRTSGGTEQF	TRBV2	TRBJ2-1
ASSPGGLAYEQY	TRBV5-4	TRBJ2-7
ASSPGTSDPETQY	TRBV5-8	TRBJ2-5
ASSLAGGRGNTIY	TRBV5-6	TRBJ1-3
ASSQDQGLSVSPLH	TRBV4-2	TRBJ1-6
ASSSSLRTSSNEQF	TRBV5-1	TRBJ2-1
ASISRGLQY	TRBV7-9	TRBJ2-7
ASSLGQTETQY	TRBV7-6	TRBJ2-5
ASSATGGGYGYT	TRBV7-8	TRBJ1-2
ASTSQAIYGYT	TRBV6-5	TRBJ1-2
ASSTDGGEQY	TRBV19	TRBJ2-7
ASSIASGRVGTEAF	TRBV19	TRBJ1-1
ASSGTGSHGYT	TRBV10-2	TRBJ1-2
AISERGQGSFEQY	TRBV10-3	TRBJ2-7
ASSPTGLGGYT	TRBV9	TRBJ1-2
ASRPSGADTQY	TRBV10-2	TRBJ2-3
ASSVEAGANIQY	TRBV9	TRBJ2-4
ASTTTGGTEAF	TRBV6-6	TRBJ1-1
ASSQGWRGPIYNEQF	TRBV14	TRBJ2-1
ASSRGLAGESETQY	TRBV5-5	TRBJ2-5
ASTLNSGGFEQY	TRBV28	TRBJ2-7
ASSLSEPNTEAF	TRBV5-1	TRBJ1-1
ASRTGGNQPQH	TRBV28	TRBJ1-5
ASSITGGMTYEQY	TRBV19	TRBJ2-7
ASTPTGGTNTEAF	TRBV5-4	TRBJ1-1
ASSKGGSHYGYT	TRBV7-9	TRBJ1-2
ASSNGQGGGGAF	TRBV6-5	TRBJ1-1
ASTPLTAEVTQY	TRBV2	TRBJ2-5
ASSLAGQGSDTQY	TRBV5-1	TRBJ2-3
ASSYSPGVYEQF	TRBV6-6	TRBJ2-1
SVEDPGSNYGYT	TRBV29-1	TRBJ1-2
ATSRDKAGGADYGYT	TRBV15	TRBJ1-2
ASSPARDSWNTEAF	TRBV18	TRBJ1-1
ASSPNGGANYGYT	TRBV5-1	TRBJ1-2
ASSTSGINSPLH	TRBV5-5	TRBJ1-6
SVAPPRADQPQH	TRBV29-1	TRBJ1-5